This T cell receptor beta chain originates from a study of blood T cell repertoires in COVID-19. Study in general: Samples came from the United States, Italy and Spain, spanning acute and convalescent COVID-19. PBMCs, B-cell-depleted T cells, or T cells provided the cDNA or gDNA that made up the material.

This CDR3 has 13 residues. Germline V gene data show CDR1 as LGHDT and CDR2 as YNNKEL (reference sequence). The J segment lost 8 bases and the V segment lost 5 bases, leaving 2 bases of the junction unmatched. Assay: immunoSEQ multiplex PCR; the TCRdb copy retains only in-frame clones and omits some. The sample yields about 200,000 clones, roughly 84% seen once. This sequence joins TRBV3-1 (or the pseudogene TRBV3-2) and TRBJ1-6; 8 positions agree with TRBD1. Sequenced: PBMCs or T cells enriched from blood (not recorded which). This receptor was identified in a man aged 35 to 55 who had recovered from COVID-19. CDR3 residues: CASSGQGDSPLHF. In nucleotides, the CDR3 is TGTGCCAGCAGCGGACAGGGTGATTCACCCCTCCACTTT.